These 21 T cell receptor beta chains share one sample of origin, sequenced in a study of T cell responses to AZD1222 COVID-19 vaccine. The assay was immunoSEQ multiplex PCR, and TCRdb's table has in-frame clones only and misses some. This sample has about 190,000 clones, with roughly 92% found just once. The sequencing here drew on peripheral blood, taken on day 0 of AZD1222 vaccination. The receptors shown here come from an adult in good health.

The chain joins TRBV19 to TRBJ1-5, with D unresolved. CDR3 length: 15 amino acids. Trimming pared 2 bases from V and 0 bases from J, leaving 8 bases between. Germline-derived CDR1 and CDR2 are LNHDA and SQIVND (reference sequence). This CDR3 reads CASSITQYSNQPQHF. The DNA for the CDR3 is TGTGCCAGTAGTATAACTCAATATAGCAATCAGCCCCAGCATTTT.

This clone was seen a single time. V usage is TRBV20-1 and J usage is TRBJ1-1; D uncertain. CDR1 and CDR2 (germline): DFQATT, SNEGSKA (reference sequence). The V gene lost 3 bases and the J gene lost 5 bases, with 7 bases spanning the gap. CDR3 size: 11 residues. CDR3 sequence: CSAREGTEAFF. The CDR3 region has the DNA TGCAGTGCTAGGGAAGGAACTGAAGCTTTCTTT.

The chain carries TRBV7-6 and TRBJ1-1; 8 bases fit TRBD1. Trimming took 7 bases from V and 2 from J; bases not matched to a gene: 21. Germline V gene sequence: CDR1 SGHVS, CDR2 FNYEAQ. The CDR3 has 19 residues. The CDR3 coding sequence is TGTGCCAGCACCCCCCTAATTGCCGACAGGGGAGGGTCAAACACTGAAGCTTTCTTT. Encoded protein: CASTPLIADRGGSNTEAFF. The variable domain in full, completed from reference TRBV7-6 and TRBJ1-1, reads GAGVSQSPRYKVTKRGQDVALRCDPISGHVSLYWYRQALGQGPEFLTYFNYEAQQDKSGLPNDRFSAERPEGSISTLTIQRTEQRDSAMYRCASTPLIADRGGSNTEAFFGQGTRLTVV.

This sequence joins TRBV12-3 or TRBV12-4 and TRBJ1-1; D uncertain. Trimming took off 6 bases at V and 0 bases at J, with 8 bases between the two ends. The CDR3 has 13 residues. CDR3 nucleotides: TGTGCCAGCAGCCCCGGTATGAACACTGAAGCTTTCTTT. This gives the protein CASSPGMNTEAFF.

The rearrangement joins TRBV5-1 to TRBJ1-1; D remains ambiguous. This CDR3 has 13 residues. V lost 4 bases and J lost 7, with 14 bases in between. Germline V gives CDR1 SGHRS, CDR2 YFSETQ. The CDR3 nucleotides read TGCGCCAGCAGCCCGGCGGCAAGGTTTGAAGCTTTCTTT. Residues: CASSPAARFEAFF.

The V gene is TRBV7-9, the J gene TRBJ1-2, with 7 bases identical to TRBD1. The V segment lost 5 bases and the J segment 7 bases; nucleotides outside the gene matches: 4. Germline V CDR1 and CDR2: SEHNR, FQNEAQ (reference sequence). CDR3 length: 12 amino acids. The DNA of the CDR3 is TGTGCCAGCAGCCCGGGACAGTTTGGCTACACCTTC. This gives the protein CASSPGQFGYTF.

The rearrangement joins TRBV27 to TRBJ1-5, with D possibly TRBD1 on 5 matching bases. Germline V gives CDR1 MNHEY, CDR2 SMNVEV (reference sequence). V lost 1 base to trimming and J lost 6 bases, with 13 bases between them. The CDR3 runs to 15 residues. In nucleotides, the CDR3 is TGTGCCAGCAGTTTATTGGCGGGGCCGGGTCAGCCCCAGCATTTT. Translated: CASSLLAGPGQPQHF.

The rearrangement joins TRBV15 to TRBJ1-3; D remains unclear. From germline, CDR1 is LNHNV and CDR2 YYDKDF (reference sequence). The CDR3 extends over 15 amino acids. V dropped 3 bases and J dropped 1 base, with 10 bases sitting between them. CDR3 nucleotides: TGTGCCACCAGCAGCGTGGGGTTTTCTGGAAACACCATATATTTT. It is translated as CATSSVGFSGNTIYF.

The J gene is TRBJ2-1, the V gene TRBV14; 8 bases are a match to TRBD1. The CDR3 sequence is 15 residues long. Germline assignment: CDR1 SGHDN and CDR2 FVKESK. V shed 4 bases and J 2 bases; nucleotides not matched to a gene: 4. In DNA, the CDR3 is TGTGCCAGCAGCCTTCCAGGGGGCCCCTACAATGAGCAGTTCTTC. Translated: CASSLPGGPYNEQFF. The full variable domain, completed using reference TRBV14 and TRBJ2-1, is EAGVTQFPSHSVIEKGQTVTLRCDPISGHDNLYWYRRVMGKEIKFLLHFVKESKQDESGMPNNRFLAERTGGTYSTLKVQPAELEDSGVYFCASSLPGGPYNEQFFGPGTRLTVL.

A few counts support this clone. The CDR3 region has the DNA TGTGCCAGCAGCCGCCTAGACCAGGCCCCAGCTAACTATGGCTACACCTTC. Translating gives CASSRLDQAPANYGYTF. The chain is built from TRBV11-2 and TRBJ1-2; the D is unclear. Germline V CDR1 and CDR2: SGHAT, FQNNGV. V lost 5 bases and J 0 bases, leaving 19 bases between the germline ends. The CDR3 covers 17 residues.

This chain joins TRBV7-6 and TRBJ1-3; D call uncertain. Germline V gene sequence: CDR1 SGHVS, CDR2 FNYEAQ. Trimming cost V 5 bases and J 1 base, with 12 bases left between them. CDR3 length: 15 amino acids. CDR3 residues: CASSQSHQSGNTIYF. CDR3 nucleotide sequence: TGTGCCAGCAGCCAGTCTCATCAGTCTGGAAACACCATATATTTT.

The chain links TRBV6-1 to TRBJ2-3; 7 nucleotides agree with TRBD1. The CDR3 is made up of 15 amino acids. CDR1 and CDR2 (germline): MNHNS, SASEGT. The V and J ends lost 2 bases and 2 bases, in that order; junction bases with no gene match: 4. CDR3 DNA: TGTGCCAGCAGTGAACGGACAGGCTTCACAGATACGCAGTATTTT. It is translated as CASSERTGFTDTQYF.

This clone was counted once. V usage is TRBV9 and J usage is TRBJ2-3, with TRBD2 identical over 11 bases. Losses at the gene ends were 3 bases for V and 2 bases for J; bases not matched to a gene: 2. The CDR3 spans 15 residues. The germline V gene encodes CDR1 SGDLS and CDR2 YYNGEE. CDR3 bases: TGTGCCAGCAGCGGTAGCGGGGGGGCCACAGATACGCAGTATTTT. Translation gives CASSGSGGATDTQYF.

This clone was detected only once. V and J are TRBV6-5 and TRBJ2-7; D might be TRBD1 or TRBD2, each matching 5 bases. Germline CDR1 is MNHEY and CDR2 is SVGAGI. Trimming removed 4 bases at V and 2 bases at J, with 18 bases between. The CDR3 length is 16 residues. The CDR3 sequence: CASSSFRDPGTYEQYF. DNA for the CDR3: TGTGCCAGCAGTTCATTCCGGGACCCTGGAACCTACGAGCAGTACTTC.

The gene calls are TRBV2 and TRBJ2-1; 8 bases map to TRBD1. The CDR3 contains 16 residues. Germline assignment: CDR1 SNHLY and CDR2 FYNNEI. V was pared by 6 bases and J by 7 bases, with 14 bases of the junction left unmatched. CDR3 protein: CASSLSRQGASNEQFF. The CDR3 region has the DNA TGTGCCAGCAGCCTAAGCAGGCAGGGGGCAAGTAATGAGCAGTTCTTC.

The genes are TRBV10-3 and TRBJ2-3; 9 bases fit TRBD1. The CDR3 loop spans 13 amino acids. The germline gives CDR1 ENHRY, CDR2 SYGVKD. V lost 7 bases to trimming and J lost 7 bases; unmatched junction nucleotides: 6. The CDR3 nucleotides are TGTGCCATCATGGGGACAGGGACACATACGCAGTATTTT. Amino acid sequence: CAIMGTGTHTQYF.

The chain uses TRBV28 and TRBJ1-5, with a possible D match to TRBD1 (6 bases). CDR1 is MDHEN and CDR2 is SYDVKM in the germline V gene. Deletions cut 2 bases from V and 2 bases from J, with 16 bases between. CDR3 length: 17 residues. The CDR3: CASSLGSGVRGNQPQHF. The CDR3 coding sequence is TGTGCCAGCAGTTTAGGCTCAGGGGTAAGGGGCAATCAGCCCCAGCATTTT.

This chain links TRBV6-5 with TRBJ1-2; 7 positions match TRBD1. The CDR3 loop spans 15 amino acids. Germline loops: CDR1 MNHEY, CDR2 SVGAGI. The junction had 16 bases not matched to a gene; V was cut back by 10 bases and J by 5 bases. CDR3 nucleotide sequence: TGTGCCACCGCTCACGCGGGGACAGACGGATATGGCTACACCTTC. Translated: CATAHAGTDGYGYTF.

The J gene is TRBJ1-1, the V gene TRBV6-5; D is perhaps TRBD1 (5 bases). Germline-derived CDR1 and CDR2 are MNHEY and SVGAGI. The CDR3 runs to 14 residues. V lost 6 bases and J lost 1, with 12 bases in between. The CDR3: CASRHGAGNTEAFF. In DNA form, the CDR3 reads TGTGCCAGCAGACACGGGGCAGGGAACACTGAAGCTTTCTTT.

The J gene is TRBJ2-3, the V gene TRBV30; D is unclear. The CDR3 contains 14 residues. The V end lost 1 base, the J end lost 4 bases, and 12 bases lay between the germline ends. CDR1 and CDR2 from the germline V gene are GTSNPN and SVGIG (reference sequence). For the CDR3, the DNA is TGTGCCTGGAGTGCTGGCCGGGTGGCAGATACGCAGTATTTT. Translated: CAWSAGRVADTQYF.

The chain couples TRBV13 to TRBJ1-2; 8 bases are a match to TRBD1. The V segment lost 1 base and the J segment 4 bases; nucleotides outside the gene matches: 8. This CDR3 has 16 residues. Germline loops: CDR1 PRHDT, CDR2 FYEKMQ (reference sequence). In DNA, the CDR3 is TGTGCCAGCAGCTTAGAGGGACAGGCCCGGGGCTATGGCTACACCTTC. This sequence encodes CASSLEGQARGYGYTF.